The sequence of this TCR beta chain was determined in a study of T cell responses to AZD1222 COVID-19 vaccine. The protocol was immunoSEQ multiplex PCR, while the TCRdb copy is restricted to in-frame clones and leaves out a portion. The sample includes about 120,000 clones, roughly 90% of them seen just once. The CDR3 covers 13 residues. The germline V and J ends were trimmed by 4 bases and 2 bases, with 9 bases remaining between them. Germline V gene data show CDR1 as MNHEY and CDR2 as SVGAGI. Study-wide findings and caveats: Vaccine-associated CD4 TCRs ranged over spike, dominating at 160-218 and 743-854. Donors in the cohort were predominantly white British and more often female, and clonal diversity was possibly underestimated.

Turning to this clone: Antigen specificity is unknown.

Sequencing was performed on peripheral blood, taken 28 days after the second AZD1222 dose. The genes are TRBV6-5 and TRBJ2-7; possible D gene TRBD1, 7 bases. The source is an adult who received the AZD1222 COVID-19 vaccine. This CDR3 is CASSSGGTYEQYF. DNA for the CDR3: TGTGCCAGCAGTTCAGGGGGGACCTACGAGCAGTACTTC.